The text below deals with one T cell receptor beta chain. Its target is not known. The approximately 120-subject validation cohort, separate from the 666-subject first cohort, included the donors. This entry belongs to a study of cytomegalovirus exposure and HLA in healthy donors. Turning to the study itself: In a later analysis, it was reported that the 110 or so validation repertoires had been produced on the same platform as the 600 to 850 repertoires belonging to the first cohort.

Using immunoSEQ multiplex PCR, the repertoire was profiled, and TCRdb retains in-frame clones only, with some absent. Of about 160,000 clones listed, about 96% are singletons. Study results and caveats: Associated with cytomegalovirus, according to the listing, were 150 to 200 TCR beta chains. In vitro checks showed that three CMV-associated chains really do target CMV antigens.

The sequence was obtained from a woman aged 18-29 years in good health and CMV-seronegative. What was sequenced was PBMCs.

This CDR3 reads CASSPPGAWAYGYTF. In nucleotides, the CDR3 is TGTGCCAGCAGCCCCCCGGGAGCTTGGGCCTATGGCTACACCTTC. The chain employs TRBV7-9 and TRBJ1-2; D uncertain. With 5 bases removed from V and 4 bases from J, the gap between germline ends came to 17 bases. This CDR3 comprises 15 residues. The germline gives CDR1 SEHNR, CDR2 FQNEAQ (reference sequence).